This T cell receptor (beta chain) was captured in a study of T cell repertoires in cytomegalovirus infection. Study-wide context: Public TCR beta signatures provided an indication of both CMV infection and a matching HLA type.

Germline CDR1 reads DFQATT; CDR2 reads SNEGSKA (reference sequence). V dropped 3 bases and J dropped 6 bases, with 17 bases sitting between them. The CDR3 has 14 amino acids. Study-wide results and caveats: Clonotypes of TCR beta that were HLA-C-restricted and CMV-specific dominated the ex vivo response.

This clonotype was counted a few times. The antigen is not known. MiXCR was run by TCRdb on the reads, yielding one entry per CDR3 protein. The table records more than 85,000 distinct CDR3 sequences, approximately 17% of them present only once. The V and J genes are TRBV20-1 and TRBJ1-1; no firm D call. Material: PBMCs. This receptor was identified in a human donor in good health (CMV status not recorded). Some clones in this sample may be carry-over from other donors' samples. CDR3 sequence: CSARGSRNIAEAFF. The CDR3 DNA reads TGCAGTGCTAGGGGGTCACGGAACATCGCTGAAGCTTTCTTT.